Each of the 19 T cell receptor beta chains below was sequenced from the same sample in a study of blood T cell repertoires in COVID-19. The data were produced by immunoSEQ multiplex PCR, yet TCRdb's version contains in-frame clones alone and is incomplete. The sample shows 300,000 to 350,000 clones, 88% of them seen only once. Sequencing was performed on PBMCs or T cells enriched from blood (not recorded which). All receptors derive from a man between 25 and 39 years old who had recovered from COVID-19.

The V gene is TRBV21-1, the J gene TRBJ1-2. TRBV21-1 is a documented pseudogene. The CDR3 consists of 14 residues. The CDR3 region has the DNA TGTGCCAGCAGCAAGCCGGGAACGGACTATGGCTACACCTTC. It encodes CASSKPGTDYGYTF.

This clone was counted many times. V and J are TRBV3-1 (or the pseudogene TRBV3-2) and TRBJ2-2; 9 bases agree with TRBD2. This CDR3 region has 17 residues. From germline, CDR1 is LGHDT and CDR2 YNNKEL (reference sequence). Germline trimming cut 3 bases from V and 7 bases from J; bases unmatched to any gene: 12. CDR3 DNA: TGTGCCAGCAGCCAGGCCCGTGCGGGGGGGCAGGTCGGGGAGCTGTTTTTT. This codes for CASSQARAGGQVGELFF.

The chain is built from TRBV6-6 and TRBJ2-4; weak D call: TRBD2 (5 bases). Trimming stripped 6 bases from V and 2 bases from J, with 11 bases between. Germline-derived CDR1 and CDR2 are MNHNY and SVGAGI (reference sequence). The CDR3 covers 14 residues. The CDR3 DNA reads as TGTGCCAGCAGCGAACTAGGGCCCAAAAACATTCAGTACTTC. This sequence encodes CASSELGPKNIQYF.

The chain has TRBV5-1 and TRBJ1-1; no definite D call. Germline V CDR1 and CDR2: SGHRS, YFSETQ. V lost 7 bases and J 3 bases, leaving 13 bases between the germline ends. This CDR3 contains 13 residues. The CDR3 DNA follows: TGCGCCAGCTCTCCGGTACGGGACACTGAAGCTTTCTTT. Encoded protein: CASSPVRDTEAFF.

This chain links TRBV10-3 with TRBJ1-2, with D hard to call. The germline gives CDR1 ENHRY, CDR2 SYGVKD. CDR3 length: 11 residues. Trimming removed 10 bases from V and 3 bases from J, with 9 bases in between. The CDR3 loop reads CATSSDYGYTF. In nucleotides, the CDR3 is TGTGCCACCTCGTCGGACTATGGCTACACCTTC.

CDR3: CASSVGPRTGLGTNEKLFF. As DNA, the CDR3 is TGTGCCAGCAGCGTAGGTCCTCGGACAGGGTTAGGGACTAATGAAAAACTGTTTTTT. The gene calls are TRBV9 and TRBJ1-4; 8 bases line up with TRBD1. Germline V gives CDR1 SGDLS, CDR2 YYNGEE. The CDR3 runs 19 residues. With 0 bases clipped from V and 2 bases from J, the junction kept 12 bases outside the gene matches.

V is TRBV5-6 and J is TRBJ2-1; no definite D call. Per germline, CDR1 SGHDT and CDR2 YYEEEE. The CDR3 runs to 11 residues. V was cut by 2 bases and J by 13 bases, with 10 bases left in between. The CDR3 region has the DNA TGTGCCAGCAGCTTCGAGTCGTCACAGTTCTTC. Translating gives CASSFESSQFF.

The V call is TRBV30, the J call TRBJ1-2, with 10 bases that match TRBD1. The CDR3 loop spans 14 amino acids. Germline CDR1 and CDR2: GTSNPN and SVGIG (reference sequence). The trim removed 4 bases at V and 2 bases at J, leaving 4 bases unmatched. The CDR3 spells CAWIQDRGNYGYTF. The CDR3 DNA follows: TGTGCCTGGATTCAGGACAGGGGGAACTATGGCTACACCTTC. Complete variable domain (other parts from reference TRBV30 and TRBJ1-2): SQTIHQWPATLVQPVGSPLSLECTVEGTSNPNLYWYRQAAGRGLQLLFYSVGIGQISSEVPQNLSASRPQDRQFILSSKKLLLSDSGFYLCAWIQDRGNYGYTFGSGTRLTVV.

The chain has TRBV2 and TRBJ1-1; 8 bases are shared with TRBD1. The CDR3 is 12 residues long. Germline V gene data show CDR1 as SNHLY and CDR2 as FYNNEI. V gave up 8 bases and J gave up 1 base; unmatched junction bases: 0. CDR3 bases: TGTGCCAGCGGACAGGGGAACACTGAAGCTTTCTTT. This sequence encodes CASGQGNTEAFF.

V usage is TRBV28 and J usage is TRBJ1-2; 7 nucleotides line up with TRBD1. Germline lookup yields CDR1 MDHEN and CDR2 SYDVKM. The ends lost 6 bases at V and 3 bases at J; junction bases unmatched: 7. The CDR3 has 14 amino acids. The CDR3 reads CASRDIQGYYGYTF. The CDR3 nucleotides are TGTGCCAGCAGGGACATACAGGGGTACTATGGCTACACCTTC.

The chain uses TRBV19 and TRBJ1-2, with D possibly TRBD1 on 5 matching bases. This CDR3 is 16 amino acids long. Trimming stripped 2 bases from V and 4 bases from J, with 17 bases between. Germline-derived CDR1 and CDR2 are LNHDA and SQIVND (reference sequence). The CDR3 DNA is TGTGCCAGTAGTATAAACCCCAGGGTATCGGGCTATGGCTACACCTTC. As protein: CASSINPRVSGYGYTF.

This clone has more than one count but fewer than ten. The chain carries TRBV7-9 and TRBJ2-5; TRBD1 is a possible D gene (5 bases). V was trimmed by 5 bases and J by 11 bases, leaving 12 bases between them. There are 11 residues in the CDR3. The germline CDR1 and CDR2 sequences are SEHNR and FQNEAQ (reference sequence). The CDR3 coding sequence is TGTGCCAGCAGCCCGGACACAGATCAGTACTTC. It translates to CASSPDTDQYF.

The V gene is TRBV13, the J gene TRBJ2-7; TRBD2 is a possible D gene (6 bases). Germline V CDR1 and CDR2: PRHDT, FYEKMQ (reference sequence). The CDR3 is 14 amino acids. The V and J ends lost 2 bases and 2 bases respectively, with 10 bases between them. DNA for the CDR3: TGTGCCAGCAGCTTATGGGGGGAAACCTACGAGCAGTACTTC. It is translated as CASSLWGETYEQYF. The variable domain in full, completed from reference TRBV13 and TRBJ2-7, reads AAGVIQSPRHLIKEKRETATLKCYPIPRHDTVYWYQQGPGQDPQFLISFYEKMQSDKGSIPDRFSAQQFSDYHSELNMSSLELGDSALYFCASSLWGETYEQYFGPGTRLTVT.

The chain combines TRBV6-5 with TRBJ1-6, with 9 bases lining up with TRBD1. The trim removed 6 bases at V and 10 bases at J, leaving 10 bases unmatched. This CDR3 contains 15 residues. CDR1 and CDR2 from the germline V gene are MNHEY and SVGAGI. As DNA, the CDR3 is TGTGCCAGCAGCACTACAGGGGGCGCAAAATCACCCCTCCACTTT. This sequence encodes CASSTTGGAKSPLHF.

The V and J genes are TRBV11-3 and TRBJ2-7, with 12 bases that match TRBD1. The V segment lost 5 bases and the J segment 2 bases; nucleotides outside the gene matches: 7. Germline CDR1 and CDR2: SGHNT and YENEEA. This CDR3 spans 16 amino acids. CDR3 region: CASSPSRDRGPYEQYF. As DNA, the CDR3 is TGTGCCAGCAGCCCTAGTAGGGACAGGGGGCCCTACGAGCAGTACTTC.

The CDR3 loop reads CAWSVAGGHEKLFF. The CDR3 coding sequence is TGTGCCTGGAGTGTGGCAGGGGGCCATGAAAAACTGTTTTTT. The chain joins TRBV30 to TRBJ1-4; 8 bases are shared with TRBD1. CDR1 and CDR2 from the germline V gene are GTSNPN and SVGIG (reference sequence). The CDR3 covers 14 residues. J was trimmed by 6 bases and V by 0 bases; bases with no gene match: 3.

The V call is TRBV5-5, the J call TRBJ1-5, with 7 bases lining up with TRBD1. V dropped 3 bases and J dropped 6; count of bases not matched to a gene: 12. The CDR3 is made up of 16 amino acids. In germline, CDR1 is SGHKS, CDR2 YYEKEE (reference sequence). CDR3 DNA: TGTGCCAGCAGCTGGATAGCGACAGGGACCGGTCAGCCCCAGCATTTT. Protein product: CASSWIATGTGQPQHF.

The chain uses TRBV24-1 and TRBJ1-5; 7 nucleotides agree with TRBD1. The germline V gene encodes CDR1 KGHDR and CDR2 SFDVKD. This CDR3 region has 18 residues. Unmatched junction bases numbered 9, after V lost 0 bases and J lost 2 bases. CDR3 sequence: CATSDLRSTGTGNQPQHF. CDR3 DNA sequence: TGTGCCACCAGTGATTTGCGATCGACCGGGACAGGCAATCAGCCCCAGCATTTT.

The rearrangement joins TRBV19 to TRBJ1-4, with 8 bases lining up with TRBD1. After removal of 5 bases from V and 6 bases from J, the junction contained 8 bases not matched to a gene. The CDR3 has 15 amino acids. Looked up from germline, CDR1 is LNHDA and CDR2 is SQIVND (reference sequence). The CDR3 DNA sequence: TGTGCCAGTAGTCTGGACAGGGAAGGTGATGAAAAACTGTTTTTT. Translation gives CASSLDREGDEKLFF.